The entry below describes one TCR beta chain. Its specificity is unknown. The DNA is left out, because the CDR3 cannot be placed on it with certainty; the CDR3 is given as TCRdb lists it. This sample stems from a study of identical twins. Broader study findings: Models predicted less out-of-frame TCR alpha sharing in monozygotic twins than was found. Findings came from cross-sectional statistics, without long-term follow-up of donors. Abundant beta clonotypes from cord blood bore fewer insertions; memory repertoires lacked this pattern.

Template switching added a universal primer site; cDNA carried unique molecular identifiers. TCRdb ran MiXCR on the 5' RACE reads and lists one entry per CDR3 protein. The sample contains some 1,600,000 distinct CDR3 sequences, under 35% of which appear only once. Germline V gives CDR1 SGHDT, CDR2 YYEEEE. Ends included, the CDR3 has 22 residues. Input material: cord blood. The chain recombines TRBV5-6 with TRBJ1-4; TRBD1 is the table's D call, not checked against the DNA. The receptor was isolated from a newborn girl in good health. The CDR3 loop reads CASSLMNTEAFFGQPTNEKLFF.